This T cell receptor beta chain comes out of a study of T cell responses to AZD1222 COVID-19 vaccine. Sequenced by immunoSEQ multiplex PCR; TCRdb stores in-frame clones only, minus some. Altogether roughly 78,000 clones are present, roughly 82% being singletons, with the ten largest covering approximately 2.9%. Sample: peripheral blood, taken on day 0 of AZD1222 vaccination. The clonotype originates from an adult in good health.

The CDR3 loop reads CATQGTAGRGDTQYF. CDR3 DNA: TGTGCCACCCAAGGGACCGCAGGAAGGGGCGATACGCAGTATTTT. This chain links TRBV10-3 with TRBJ2-3; TRBD1 or TRBD2 may be the D gene (5 bases each). The CDR3 loop spans 15 amino acids. Trimming cost V 10 bases and J 6 bases, with 23 bases left between them. CDR1 ENHRY and CDR2 SYGVKD come from the germline V gene.